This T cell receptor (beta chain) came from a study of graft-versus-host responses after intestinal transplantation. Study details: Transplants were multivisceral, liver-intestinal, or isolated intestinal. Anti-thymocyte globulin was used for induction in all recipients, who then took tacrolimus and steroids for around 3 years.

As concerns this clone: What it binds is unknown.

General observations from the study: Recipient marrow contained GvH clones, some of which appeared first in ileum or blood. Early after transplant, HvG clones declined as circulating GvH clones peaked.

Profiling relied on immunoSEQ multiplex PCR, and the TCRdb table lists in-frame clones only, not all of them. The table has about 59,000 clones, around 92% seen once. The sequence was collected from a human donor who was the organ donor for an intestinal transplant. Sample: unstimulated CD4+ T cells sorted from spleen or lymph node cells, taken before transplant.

Written as DNA, the CDR3 is TGTGCCAGCAGCTTGAATATCCGGGACGGGAACACTGAAGCTTTCTTT. Translated, it gives CASSLNIRDGNTEAFF. The chain carries TRBV5-4 and TRBJ1-1, with D possibly being TRBD1 (5 bases). CDR3 length: 16 amino acids. Germline values: CDR1 SGHNT, CDR2 YYREEE (reference sequence). Trimming removed 1 base at V and 1 base at J, with 14 bases between.